These 30 T cell receptor beta chains came from one sample sequenced in a study of beta chain features in type 1 diabetes. General study points: There was a moderate but significant shortening of TCRB CDR3s in all four CD4+ subsets of Type 1 diabetes patients.

These receptors' targets are unknown. The whole isolated RNA underwent reverse transcription, so sequencing captured expressed TCRB transcripts. Profiling relied on immunoSEQ multiplex PCR, and the TCRdb table lists in-frame clones only, not all of them. The sample contains 150,000 to 200,000 clones, about 63% of which appear only once. Sample: naive CD4+ T cells from blood. The origin of the receptors is a man in his thirties or forties with type 1 diabetes.

The V and J genes are TRBV14 and TRBJ2-5; the D gene is possibly TRBD2 (5 bases). Trimming cost V 1 base and J 2 bases, with 5 bases left between them. CDR1 and CDR2 from the germline V gene are SGHDN and FVKESK. The CDR3 is made up of 13 amino acids. This chain's CDR3 is CASSQGTQETQYF. The CDR3, as DNA: TGTGCCAGCAGCCAAGGGACTCAAGAGACCCAGTACTTC.

V usage is TRBV7-9 and J usage is TRBJ2-1; 7 bases match TRBD1. Trimming removed 6 bases from V and 8 bases from J; junction bases left unmatched: 10. This CDR3 contains 14 residues. The germline gives CDR1 SEHNR, CDR2 FQNEAQ (reference sequence). CDR3 region: CASSLGQVRHEQFF. In DNA, the CDR3 is TGTGCCAGCAGTCTAGGACAGGTCAGGCATGAGCAGTTCTTC.

The chain uses TRBV30 and TRBJ1-2; D call uncertain. Looked up from germline, CDR1 is GTSNPN and CDR2 is SVGIG (reference sequence). The CDR3 sequence is 13 residues long. The V and J ends lost 0 bases and 13 bases respectively, with 18 bases between them. This CDR3 reads CAWSVGGPLVGTF. As DNA, the CDR3 is TGTGCCTGGAGTGTAGGCGGACCTCTGGTCGGCACCTTC. The full variable domain, in which reference TRBV30 and TRBJ1-2 provide the parts outside the CDR3, is SQTIHQWPATLVQPVGSPLSLECTVEGTSNPNLYWYRQAAGRGLQLLFYSVGIGQISSEVPQNLSASRPQDRQFILSSKKLLLSDSGFYLCAWSVGGPLVGTFGSGTRLTVV.

This clone showed up just once. The chain links TRBV25-1 to TRBJ2-5, with D maybe TRBD1 (5 bases). The CDR3 consists of 15 residues. The V end was cut by 6 bases, the J end by 5 bases, with 19 bases between. Per the germline V gene, CDR1 is MGHDK and CDR2 is SYGVNS. DNA for the CDR3: TGTGCCAGCAGATCTCTCGTTCCAGGGATGGAGACCCAGTACTTC. Encoded protein: CASRSLVPGMETQYF.

The chain links TRBV20-1 to TRBJ2-5; D remains ambiguous. Germline CDR1 DFQATT, CDR2 SNEGSKA (reference sequence). V was clipped by 3 bases and J by 7 bases, with 9 bases between them. This CDR3 spans 11 amino acids. CDR3: CSARASGTQYF. CDR3 nucleotides: TGCAGTGCTAGGGCATCTGGGACCCAGTACTTC.

The genes are TRBV7-2 and TRBJ2-4; TRBD1 matches 7 bases. Germline loops: CDR1 SGHTA, CDR2 FQGNSA. CDR3 length: 16 residues. The junction had 7 bases not matched to a gene; V was cut back by 3 bases and J by 2 bases. CDR3 in amino acids: CASSFDRDQSKNIQYF. The CDR3 DNA reads TGTGCCAGCAGCTTCGACAGGGACCAATCCAAAAACATTCAGTACTTC. The full variable domain, rest sourced from reference TRBV7-2 and TRBJ2-4, is GAGVSQSPSNKVTEKGKDVELRCDPISGHTALYWYRQSLGQGLEFLIYFQGNSAPDKSGLPSDRFSAERTGGSVSTLTIQRTQQEDSAVYLCASSFDRDQSKNIQYFGAGTRLSVL.

Concerning this clone: Within the sample, other DNA sequences also encode this same CDR3. This rearrangement joins TRBV7-2 to TRBJ2-7; possibly TRBD1 or TRBD2 for D (5 bases each). Germline CDR1 SGHTA, CDR2 FQGNSA. The germline V and J ends were trimmed by 5 bases and 5 bases, with 10 bases remaining between them. The CDR3 has 12 amino acids. The CDR3 region has the DNA TGTGCCAGCAGCCTGGGACGGAACGAGCAGTACTTC. Amino acids: CASSLGRNEQYF.

The gene calls are TRBV7-9 and TRBJ2-3; 9 bases are a match to TRBD1. This CDR3 is built from 13 residues. With 11 bases clipped from V and 4 bases from J, the junction kept 7 bases outside the gene matches. Per germline, CDR1 SEHNR and CDR2 FQNEAQ (reference sequence). In DNA form, the CDR3 reads TGTGCCGCGGACAGGGGAATCGCAGATACGCAGTATTTT. Translated: CAADRGIADTQYF.

The chain uses TRBV29-1 and TRBJ1-2, with D maybe TRBD1 (6 bases). Germline V lookup: CDR1 SQVTM, CDR2 ANQGSEA. CDR3 size: 12 residues. V was cut by 3 bases and J by 4 bases, with 9 bases left in between. CDR3 DNA sequence: TGCAGCGTTGATAACAGGGCCTATGGCTACACCTTC. This translates into CSVDNRAYGYTF.

With respect to this clone: The same CDR3 also results from other DNA sequences found in this sample. The CDR3 DNA reads TGTGCCAGCAGCGTAGATGGGGGCCCCTACAATGAGCAGTTCTTC. Translated: CASSVDGGPYNEQFF. The gene calls are TRBV9 and TRBJ2-1; tentatively, D is TRBD1 (6 bases). The CDR3 extends over 15 amino acids. Germline assignment: CDR1 SGDLS and CDR2 YYNGEE. Trimming took 0 bases from V and 2 from J, leaving 9 bases between them.

The chain links TRBV29-1 to TRBJ1-2; D unresolved. The CDR3 has 9 amino acids. The germline V gene has CDR1 SQVTM and CDR2 ANQGSEA. The V end lost 3 bases, the J end lost 7 bases, and 3 bases lay between the germline ends. CDR3 in DNA: TGCAGCGTTGACGCTGGCTACACCTTC. Its translation is CSVDAGYTF.

This clone was recorded once. The rearrangement joins TRBV29-1 to TRBJ1-2; a weak D match, TRBD1 (6 bases). Germline V CDR1 and CDR2: SQVTM, ANQGSEA. Trimming removed 7 bases from V and 6 bases from J, with 27 bases in between. The CDR3 is 16 amino acids. The CDR3 DNA follows: TGCAGCGGTTACCGGGACACGACCCGACTATCCGATGGCTACACCTTC. Encoded protein: CSGYRDTTRLSDGYTF.

The sample holds a few counts of this clone. The gene calls are TRBV7-2 and TRBJ2-7; TRBD1 matches 7 bases. The CDR3 is made up of 15 amino acids. V lost 0 bases and J lost 7; bases outside the gene matches: 9. Germline CDR1 is SGHTA and CDR2 is FQGNSA. The CDR3 loop is CASSLAAGGEWEQYF. CDR3 nucleotide sequence: TGTGCCAGCAGCTTAGCGGCAGGGGGAGAGTGGGAGCAGTACTTC.

This chain connects TRBV9 to TRBJ2-3; 12 bases match TRBD2. Unmatched junction bases numbered 5, after V lost 4 bases and J lost 2 bases. Per the germline V gene, CDR1 is SGDLS and CDR2 is YYNGEE. This CDR3 has 16 amino acids. The DNA for the CDR3 is TGTGCCAGCAGCAAATGGACTAGCGGGGCCACAGATACGCAGTATTTT. It is translated as CASSKWTSGATDTQYF.

The V call is TRBV29-1, the J call TRBJ1-1; weak D call: TRBD1 (5 bases). This CDR3 is 13 amino acids long. V gave up 6 bases and J gave up 5 bases, with 16 bases separating them. Germline CDR1 and CDR2: SQVTM and ANQGSEA. The CDR3, as DNA: TGCAGCGTGACCGGGACCCCGGGGACTGAAGCTTTCTTT. Translated, it gives CSVTGTPGTEAFF. The full variable domain, rest sourced from reference TRBV29-1 and TRBJ1-1, is SAVISQKPSRDICQRGTSLTIQCQVDSQVTMMFWYRQQPGQSLTLIATANQGSEATYESGFVIDKFPISRPNLTFSTLTVSNMSPEDSSIYLCSVTGTPGTEAFFGQGTRLTVV.

Only one count was recorded for this clone. The V gene is TRBV11-2, the J gene TRBJ2-4; no definite D call. V was clipped by 2 bases and J by 0 bases, with 2 bases between them. CDR3 length: 13 residues. Looked up from germline, CDR1 is SGHAT and CDR2 is FQNNGV. CDR3: CASSLPAKNIQYF. CDR3 in DNA: TGTGCCAGCAGCTTACCAGCCAAAAACATTCAGTACTTC.

A few counts support this clone. The CDR3 reads CASSEFGTLNSPLHF. The CDR3 DNA follows: TGTGCCAGCAGTGAATTTGGGACTTTAAATTCACCCCTCCACTTT. This chain connects TRBV25-1 to TRBJ1-6, with a tentative D call TRBD1 (5 bases). Germline CDR1 MGHDK, CDR2 SYGVNS. The CDR3 is 15 residues long. Trimming shortened V by 1 base and J by 7 bases, and 11 bases separated the two germline ends.

The chain employs TRBV5-1 and TRBJ1-1; a weak D match, TRBD1 (5 bases). CDR1 SGHRS and CDR2 YFSETQ come from the germline V gene. The CDR3 covers 16 residues. V lost 1 base to trimming and J lost 5 bases, with 18 bases between them. CDR3: CASSLTAVGAWTEAFF. For the CDR3, the DNA is TGCGCCAGCAGCTTGACCGCCGTCGGGGCTTGGACTGAAGCTTTCTTT.

V gene TRBV28 combines with J gene TRBJ1-2; 8 bases map to TRBD1. Losses at the gene ends were 6 bases for V and 2 bases for J; bases not matched to a gene: 5. This CDR3 has 14 amino acids. Germline V gives CDR1 MDHEN, CDR2 SYDVKM. The CDR3, as DNA: TGTGCCAGCAGCGATCGACAGGGGAACTATGGCTACACCTTC. Translation gives CASSDRQGNYGYTF.

A remark on this clone: The identical CDR3 is also encoded by other nucleotide sequences in the sample. The chain employs TRBV9 and TRBJ2-2; no definite D call. The germline V gene has CDR1 SGDLS and CDR2 YYNGEE. The CDR3 is made up of 12 amino acids. Trimming took off 0 bases at V and 6 bases at J, with 3 bases between the two ends. CDR3 bases: TGTGCCAGCAGCGTAGTGGCCGGGGAGCTGTTTTTT. It specifies CASSVVAGELFF.

The V gene is TRBV29-1, the J gene TRBJ2-1; no definite D call. CDR1 SQVTM and CDR2 ANQGSEA come from the germline V gene. V was cut by 4 bases and J by 6 bases, with 7 bases left in between. The CDR3 covers 11 residues. CDR3: CSVGWANEQFF. In DNA, the CDR3 is TGCAGCGTTGGGTGGGCCAATGAGCAGTTCTTC.

The chain recombines TRBV4-3 with TRBJ2-5; D uncertain. The CDR3 contains 16 residues. V lost 0 bases and J lost 0, with 11 bases in between. Looked up from germline, CDR1 is LGHNA and CDR2 is YSLEER. Written as DNA, the CDR3 is TGCGCCAGCAGCCAAGATTGGACGGTGTACCAAGAGACCCAGTACTTC. Encoded protein: CASSQDWTVYQETQYF.

This clone was seen more than once but under ten times. The rearrangement links TRBV7-2 to TRBJ2-2, with TRBD2 as a possible D gene (6 bases). The V end was cut by 2 bases, the J end by 2 bases, with 9 bases between. This CDR3 comprises 15 residues. The germline gives CDR1 SGHTA, CDR2 FQGNSA. CDR3 sequence: CASSLNGGNTGELFF. The CDR3 DNA is TGTGCCAGCAGCTTAAACGGGGGAAACACCGGGGAGCTGTTTTTT.

V usage is TRBV7-6 and J usage is TRBJ1-4; TRBD1 aligns across 7 bases. Germline V gene lookup returns CDR1 SGHVS and CDR2 FNYEAQ. This CDR3 has 15 residues. With 5 bases clipped from V and 4 bases from J, the junction kept 7 bases outside the gene matches. In nucleotides, the CDR3 is TGTGCCAGCAGCCAGGAGACAGGGATTAATGAAAAACTGTTTTTT. It is translated as CASSQETGINEKLFF. Supplemented by reference TRBV7-6 and TRBJ1-4, the full variable domain reads GAGVSQSPRYKVTKRGQDVALRCDPISGHVSLYWYRQALGQGPEFLTYFNYEAQQDKSGLPNDRFSAERPEGSISTLTIQRTEQRDSAMYRCASSQETGINEKLFFGSGTQLSVL.

V usage is TRBV29-1 and J usage is TRBJ1-2, with D unclear. The CDR3 sequence is 13 residues long. Per germline, CDR1 SQVTM and CDR2 ANQGSEA. V lost 7 bases, J lost 0 bases, and 12 bases lay in between. Here the CDR3 reads CSAPDLTNYGYTF. In DNA, the CDR3 is TGCAGCGCTCCGGATTTGACTAACTATGGCTACACCTTC.

This clone came up a few times. The chain is built from TRBV29-1 and TRBJ2-5; no reliable D call. Germline V CDR1 and CDR2: SQVTM, ANQGSEA. This CDR3 comprises 12 residues. V was clipped by 6 bases and J by 4 bases, with 12 bases between them. CDR3 loop: CSVGQSRETQYF. CDR3 sequence (DNA): TGCAGCGTCGGGCAGTCCCGAGAGACCCAGTACTTC.

This clone was recorded a few times. This sequence joins TRBV2 and TRBJ2-1, with 7 bases aligning to TRBD2. CDR3 length: 11 residues. V lost 11 bases and J lost 5; bases outside the gene matches: 3. Germline CDR1 and CDR2: SNHLY and FYNNEI. CDR3 region: CAGDYHNEQFF. The CDR3 DNA is TGTGCCGGGGACTACCACAATGAGCAGTTCTTC. The variable domain in full, with the rest retrieved from reference TRBV2 and TRBJ2-1, is EPEVTQTPSHQVTQMGQEVILRCVPISNHLYFYWYRQILGQKVEFLVSFYNNEISEKSEIFDDQFSVERPDGSNFTLKIRSTKLEDSAMYFCAGDYHNEQFFGPGTRLTVL.

Note on this clone: Other DNA sequences within the sample encode an identical CDR3. This chain links TRBV29-1 with TRBJ2-5; 8 bases fit TRBD2. The germline V gene has CDR1 SQVTM and CDR2 ANQGSEA. The V and J ends lost 2 bases and 5 bases, in that order; junction bases with no gene match: 4. The length of the CDR3 is 13 residues. The CDR3 DNA reads TGCAGCGTTGAACCGGGGGGGCAGGAGACCCAGTACTTC. Protein product: CSVEPGGQETQYF.

The chain couples TRBV6-1 to TRBJ2-5, with D perhaps being TRBD1 or TRBD2 (6 bases each). The CDR3 covers 15 residues. Germline V gene lookup returns CDR1 MNHNS and CDR2 SASEGT. V lost 2 bases and J lost 5, with 15 bases in between. The CDR3 loop is CASSELEGVAETQYF. The DNA of the CDR3 is TGTGCCAGCAGTGAATTGGAGGGGGTAGCGGAGACCCAGTACTTC.

CDR3 bases: TGTGCCTGGAGCGGCGGGGATACGCAGTATTTT. Its translation: CAWSGGDTQYF. The chain joins TRBV30 to TRBJ2-3; tentatively, D is TRBD2 (5 bases). Trimming shortened V by 3 bases and J by 6 bases, and 7 bases separated the two germline ends. The germline CDR1 and CDR2 sequences are GTSNPN and SVGIG (reference sequence). CDR3 length equals 11 residues.